The rows below give T cell receptor beta chains drawn from one sample of a study of CD4 T cells in relation to SARS-CoV-2 and coronaviruses. What these receptors recognize is not known. The data were produced by immunoSEQ multiplex PCR, yet TCRdb's version contains in-frame clones alone and is incomplete. The sample has about 16,000 clones, over 65% seen once. Material: CD4+ T cells from PBMCs, cultured in vitro. All receptors derive from a human donor in good health. CDR3s include the opening cysteine and the closing phenylalanine or tryptophan. A D gene is named only where the DNA matches it firmly. Clone size is stated in some rows and not others, as once, few, many or a class when expanded.

D gene: NA; V gene: TRBV7-9; clone size: NA; J gene: TRBJ2-5; CDR3 protein: CASSPGSRTEETQYF; CDR3 DNA: TGTGCCAGCAGCCCCGGTTCCCGGACGGAAGAGACCCAGTACTTC
D gene: NA; V gene: TRBV7-2; clone size: NA; J gene: TRBJ2-5; CDR3 protein: CASSFQAFQETQYF; CDR3 DNA: TGTGCCAGCAGCTTCCAGGCATTCCAAGAGACCCAGTACTTC
D gene: TRBD1; V gene: TRBV5-4; clone size: NA; J gene: TRBJ2-3; CDR3 protein: CASSTTGGSDTQYF; CDR3 DNA: TGTGCCAGCAGCACGACAGGGGGTTCGGATACGCAGTATTTT
D gene: TRBD1; V gene: TRBV9; clone size: once; J gene: TRBJ2-1; CDR3 protein: CASSVGQGPYNEQFF; CDR3 DNA: TGTGCCAGCAGCGTAGGACAGGGGCCATACAATGAGCAGTTCTTC
D gene: NA; V gene: TRBV2; clone size: NA; J gene: TRBJ2-5; CDR3 protein: CASTQETGETQYF; CDR3 DNA: TGTGCCAGCACTCAGGAAACAGGAGAGACCCAGTACTTC
D gene: NA; V gene: TRBV14; clone size: NA; J gene: TRBJ2-5; CDR3 protein: CASSQGPPWTQYF; CDR3 DNA: TGTGCCAGCAGCCAAGGCCCGCCTTGGACCCAGTACTTC
D gene: NA; V gene: TRBV28; clone size: NA; J gene: TRBJ1-6; CDR3 protein: CASSFLQSDSPLHF; CDR3 DNA: TGTGCCAGCAGTTTTCTTCAGTCGGATTCACCCCTCCACTTT
D gene: NA; V gene: TRBV18; clone size: NA; J gene: TRBJ2-7; CDR3 protein: CASSPSGSLGAEQYF; CDR3 DNA: TGTGCCAGCTCACCATCGGGATCCCTGGGGGCCGAGCAGTACTTC
D gene: NA; V gene: TRBV2; clone size: NA; J gene: TRBJ2-5; CDR3 protein: CASSRDSQETQYF; CDR3 DNA: TGTGCCAGCAGCCGGGACTCGCAAGAGACCCAGTACTTC
D gene: NA; V gene: TRBV3-1/TRBV3-2; clone size: NA; J gene: TRBJ2-7; CDR3 protein: CASSQDLARAYEQYF; CDR3 DNA: TGTGCCAGCAGCCAAGATCTGGCCAGGGCCTACGAGCAGTACTTC
D gene: NA; V gene: TRBV6-1; clone size: NA; J gene: TRBJ1-3; CDR3 protein: CASSEVGIAGNTIYF; CDR3 DNA: TGTGCCAGCAGTGAAGTGGGGATCGCCGGAAACACCATATATTTT
D gene: NA; V gene: TRBV3-1/TRBV3-2; clone size: NA; J gene: TRBJ2-5; CDR3 protein: CASSQVFLSQETQYF; CDR3 DNA: TGTGCCAGCAGCCAAGTGTTTCTATCCCAAGAGACCCAGTACTTC
D gene: NA; V gene: TRBV4-1; clone size: NA; J gene: TRBJ1-1; CDR3 protein: CASSQEGDRSEAFF; CDR3 DNA: TGCGCCAGCAGCCAAGAAGGGGACCGGAGTGAAGCTTTCTTT
D gene: NA; V gene: TRBV6-2/TRBV6-3; clone size: NA; J gene: TRBJ2-3; CDR3 protein: CASSSFRESTDTQYF; CDR3 DNA: TGTGCCAGCAGTTCCTTTCGGGAGAGCACAGATACGCAGTATTTT